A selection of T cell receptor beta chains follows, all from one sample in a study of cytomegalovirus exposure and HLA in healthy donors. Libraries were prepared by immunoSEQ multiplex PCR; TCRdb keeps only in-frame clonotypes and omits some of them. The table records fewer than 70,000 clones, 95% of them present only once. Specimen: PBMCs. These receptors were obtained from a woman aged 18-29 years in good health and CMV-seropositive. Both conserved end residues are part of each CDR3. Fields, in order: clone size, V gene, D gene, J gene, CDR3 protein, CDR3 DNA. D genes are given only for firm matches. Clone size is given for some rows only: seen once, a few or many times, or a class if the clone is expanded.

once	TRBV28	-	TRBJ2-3	CASSTGADTQYF	TGTGCCAGCAGTACGGGGGCAGATACGCAGTATTTT
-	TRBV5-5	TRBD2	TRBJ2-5	CASSLSPSGGAVQTQYF	TGTGCCAGCAGCTTGTCCCCTAGCGGGGGGGCCGTACAGACCCAGTACTTC
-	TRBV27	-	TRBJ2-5	CASSPVGSWETQYF	TGTGCCAGCAGCCCGGTCGGGTCGTGGGAGACCCAGTACTTC
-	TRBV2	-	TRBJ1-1	CASRRDRSDTEAFF	TGTGCCAGCAGGAGAGACAGGTCGGACACTGAAGCTTTCTTT
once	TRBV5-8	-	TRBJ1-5	CASGQYSNQPQHF	TGTGCCAGCGGACAGTATAGCAATCAGCCCCAGCATTTT
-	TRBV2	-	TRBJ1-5	CASSEGQAPYNQPQHF	TGTGCCAGCAGTGAAGGCCAGGCTCCCTACAATCAGCCCCAGCATTTT
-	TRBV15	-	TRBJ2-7	CATSSPQVAYEQYF	TGTGCCACCAGCAGCCCCCAGGTTGCATACGAGCAGTACTTC
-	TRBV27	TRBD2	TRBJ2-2	CASSLGLTNGELFF	TGTGCCAGCAGTCTGGGACTAACAAACGGGGAGCTGTTTTTT
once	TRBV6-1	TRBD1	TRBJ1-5	CASSEADRERQPQHF	TGTGCCAGCAGTGAAGCAGACAGGGAAAGGCAGCCCCAGCATTTT
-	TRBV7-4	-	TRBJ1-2	CASSLARGNGYTF	TGTGCCAGCAGCTTAGCCAGGGGAAACGGCTACACCTTC
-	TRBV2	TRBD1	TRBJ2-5	CASSVGRDRVGQETQYF	TGTGCCAGCAGTGTAGGAAGGGACAGGGTTGGACAAGAGACCCAGTACTTC
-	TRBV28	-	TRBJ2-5	CASSFVDYTDQETQYF	TGTGCCAGCAGTTTCGTCGACTATACGGACCAAGAGACCCAGTACTTC
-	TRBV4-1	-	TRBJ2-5	CASSLRTSQRETQYF	TGCGCCAGCAGCCTCCGGACTTCACAGAGGGAGACCCAGTACTTC
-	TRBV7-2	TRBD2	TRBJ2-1	CASSAGLAVTMSQRNEQFF	TGTGCCAGCAGCGCAGGACTAGCGGTTACAATGAGCCAAAGAAATGAGCAGTTCTTC
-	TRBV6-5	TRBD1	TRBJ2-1	CASRGQVSSYNEQFF	TGTGCCAGCAGGGGACAGGTCAGCTCCTACAATGAGCAGTTCTTC
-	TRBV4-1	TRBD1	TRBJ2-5	CASSRAGTGGRETQYF	TGCGCCAGCAGCCGGGCCGGGACAGGGGGACGAGAGACCCAGTACTTC
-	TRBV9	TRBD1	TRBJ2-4	CASSVGGTGANIQYF	TGTGCCAGCAGCGTAGGAGGGACAGGGGCTAACATTCAGTACTTC
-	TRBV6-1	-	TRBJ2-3	CATSVLHAGDTQYF	TGTGCCACCTCGGTCCTTCACGCCGGAGATACGCAGTATTTT
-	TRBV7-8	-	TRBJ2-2	CASSPGGSGASPNTGELFF	TGTGCCAGCAGCCCCGGGGGTAGCGGAGCGAGCCCGAACACCGGGGAGCTGTTTTTT
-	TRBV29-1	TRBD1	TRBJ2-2	CSVESGGRTGELFF	TGCAGCGTTGAATCAGGGGGACGGACCGGGGAGCTGTTTTTT
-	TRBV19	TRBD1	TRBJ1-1	CASSIGDRMNTEAFF	TGTGCCAGTAGTATAGGGGACAGGATGAACACTGAAGCTTTCTTT
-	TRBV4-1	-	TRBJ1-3	CASSQIWSRGNTIYF	TGCGCCAGCAGCCAAATATGGTCTAGAGGAAACACCATATATTTT
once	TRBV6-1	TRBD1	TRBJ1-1	CASSEGATWGQGTEAFF	TGTGCCAGCAGTGAAGGAGCAACTTGGGGACAGGGTACTGAAGCTTTCTTT
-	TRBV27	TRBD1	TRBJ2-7	CASSTSGTGYEQYF	TGTGCCAGCAGTACCTCCGGGACAGGGTACGAGCAGTACTTC
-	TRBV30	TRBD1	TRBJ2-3	CAWRDRGSDTQYF	TGTGCCTGGAGGGACAGGGGTTCAGATACGCAGTATTTT
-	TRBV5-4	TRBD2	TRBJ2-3	CASSLGLLAGGGTDTQYF	TGTGCCAGCAGCTTGGGCTTACTAGCGGGGGGTGGCACAGATACGCAGTATTTT
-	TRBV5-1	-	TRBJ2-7	CASSLSSGPYEQYF	TGCGCCAGCAGCTTGAGTAGCGGACCCTACGAGCAGTACTTC
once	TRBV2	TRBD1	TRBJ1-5	CASSTGTGSLGSQHF	TGTGCCAGCAGTACCGGGACAGGGTCCCTAGGGTCCCAGCATTTT
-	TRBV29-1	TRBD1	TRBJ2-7	CSVVSWDRVYEQYF	TGCAGCGTTGTGTCCTGGGACAGGGTATACGAGCAGTACTTC
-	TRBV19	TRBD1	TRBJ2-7	CASSSRDRGPYEQYF	TGTGCCAGTAGTTCCCGGGACAGGGGCCCCTACGAGCAGTACTTC
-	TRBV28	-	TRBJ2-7	CASSWELTGFSYEQYF	TGTGCCAGCAGTTGGGAATTGACAGGTTTCTCCTACGAGCAGTACTTC
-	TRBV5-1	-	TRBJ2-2	CASSLQADGELFF	TGCGCCAGCAGCTTACAGGCGGACGGGGAGCTGTTTTTT
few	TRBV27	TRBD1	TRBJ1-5	CASKDRGQPQHF	TGTGCCAGCAAAGACAGGGGACAGCCCCAGCATTTT
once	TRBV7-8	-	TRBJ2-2	CASSLVGGSAGELFF	TGTGCCAGCAGCTTAGTTGGGGGGTCGGCCGGGGAGCTGTTTTTT
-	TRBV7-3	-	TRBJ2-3	CASSPGGSTDTQYF	TGTGCCAGCAGCCCCGGAGGGAGCACAGATACGCAGTATTTT
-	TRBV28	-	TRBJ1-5	CASSLSGENQPQHF	TGTGCCAGCAGTTTATCAGGGGAGAATCAGCCCCAGCATTTT
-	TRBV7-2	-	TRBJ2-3	CASSLVRGSTDTQYF	TGTGCCAGCAGCTTAGTTAGGGGATCCACAGATACGCAGTATTTT
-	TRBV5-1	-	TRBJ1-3	CASSKQGRSSGNTIYF	TGCGCCAGCAGTAAGCAGGGGAGAAGCTCTGGAAACACCATATATTTT
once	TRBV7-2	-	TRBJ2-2	CASSRTGANTGELFF	TGTGCCAGCAGCCGAACGGGGGCGAACACCGGGGAGCTGTTTTTT
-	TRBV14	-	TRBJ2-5	CASSRRVGETQYF	TGTGCCAGCAGCCGCAGGGTGGGGGAGACCCAGTACTTC
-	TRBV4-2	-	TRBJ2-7	CASSQDDGGGGYEQYF	TGTGCCAGCAGCCAAGATGACGGAGGGGGCGGCTACGAGCAGTACTTC
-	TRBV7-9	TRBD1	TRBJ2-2	CASSLVTGTGRNTGELFF	TGTGCCAGCAGCTTAGTCACCGGGACAGGGAGGAACACCGGGGAGCTGTTTTTT
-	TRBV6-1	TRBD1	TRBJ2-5	CASSPGDRIGETQYF	TGTGCCAGCAGTCCGGGGGACAGGATCGGAGAGACCCAGTACTTC
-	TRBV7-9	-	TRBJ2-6	CASSQGHSGANVLTF	TGTGCCAGCAGCCAGGGACACTCTGGGGCCAACGTCCTGACTTTC
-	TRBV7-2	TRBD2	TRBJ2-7	CASSLPGLGASYEQYF	TGTGCCAGCAGCCTCCCGGGACTAGGGGCATCCTACGAGCAGTACTTC
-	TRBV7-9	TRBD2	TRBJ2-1	CASRSEAGVSYNEQFF	TGTGCCAGCAGGTCCGAGGCGGGGGTCTCCTACAATGAGCAGTTCTTC
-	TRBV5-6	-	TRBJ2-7	CASSLDRTYEQYF	TGTGCCAGCAGCCTCGACAGGACCTACGAGCAGTACTTC
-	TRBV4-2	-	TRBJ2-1	CASTPGTSHNEQFF	TGTGCCAGCACCCCAGGGACTTCCCACAATGAGCAGTTCTTC
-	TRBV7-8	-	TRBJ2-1	CASISVSYNEQFF	TGTGCCAGCATCTCAGTTTCCTACAATGAGCAGTTCTTC
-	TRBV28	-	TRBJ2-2	CASSPDTGELFF	TGTGCCAGCAGCCCAGACACCGGGGAGCTGTTTTTT
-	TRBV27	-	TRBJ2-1	CASSSGTSSYNEQFF	TGTGCCAGCAGTTCCGGGACTTCCTCCTACAATGAGCAGTTCTTC
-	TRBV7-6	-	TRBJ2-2	CASSPIDSTGELFF	TGTGCCAGCAGCCCTATCGACAGTACCGGGGAGCTGTTTTTT
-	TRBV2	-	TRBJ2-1	CASRRTGEQFF	TGTGCCAGCAGGAGGACTGGTGAGCAGTTCTTC